This section outlines one T cell receptor beta chain sequence together with its context. Among Cohort 3 donors, those recovered had two negative PCRs, clearance, or symptom resolution. V was clipped by 4 bases and J by 6 bases; unmatched bases: 4. From germline, CDR1 is SGHRS and CDR2 YFSETQ. The CDR3 is made up of 14 amino acids. Study processing details: Amplification from reference gene primers served as the basis for estimated nucleated cell counts. Sequencing was performed with immunoSEQ multiplex PCR; in TCRdb, only in-frame clones are kept and a portion is missing. For V, J and clone size, that table is used; D and trimming come from the DNA. The repertoire holds about 380,000 clones, approximately 90% seen once, with 1.2% in the top ten. This sample stems from a study of blood T cell repertoires in COVID-19.

The TCR was taken from a woman aged 18 to 35 who had recovered from COVID-19. The material sequenced was PBMCs or T cells enriched from blood (not recorded which). The chain links TRBV5-1 to TRBJ2-2; 9 bases map to TRBD1. This chain's CDR3 is CASSTGQGSGELFF. As DNA, the CDR3 is TGCGCCAGCAGCACCGGACAGGGGTCCGGGGAGCTGTTTTTT. The variable domain in full, with the rest retrieved from reference TRBV5-1 and TRBJ2-2, is KAGVTQTPRYLIKTRGQQVTLSCSPISGHRSVSWYQQTPGQGLQFLFEYFSETQRNKGNFPGRFSGRQFSNSRSEMNVSTLELGDSALYLCASSTGQGSGELFFGEGSRLTVL.